One sample yielded the 19 T cell receptor beta chains listed below, sequenced in a study of shared clonotypes between healthy human individuals. TCRdb keeps only in-frame clones here, not all; method: immunoSEQ multiplex PCR. The sample includes about 1.1 million clones, about 84% of them seen just once. The sequencing sample was made of memory CD4+ T cells from PBMCs. Stated subset: CD45RA-negative fraction. The source of these receptors is a man aged 18 to 29 in good health. Some clones in this sample may be carry-over from other donors' samples.

Only one count was recorded for this clone. The chain is built from TRBV4-2 and TRBJ2-6; D not resolved. This CDR3 contains 17 residues. The V gene's germline CDR1 is LGHNA and CDR2 YNFKEQ. Trimming removed 0 bases from V and 2 bases from J, with 11 bases in between. CDR3 amino acids: CASSQDLVDTGANVLTF. The CDR3 DNA sequence: TGTGCCAGCAGCCAAGATCTTGTGGATACTGGGGCCAACGTCCTGACTTTC.

This chain links TRBV28 with TRBJ1-2; possible D gene TRBD1, 6 bases. CDR3 size: 14 residues. V was pared by 6 bases and J by 7 bases, with 18 bases between. CDR1 MDHEN and CDR2 SYDVKM come from the germline V gene. This CDR3 is CASSPTGRGGGYTF. The CDR3 DNA follows: TGTGCCAGCAGCCCCACAGGCAGGGGTGGTGGCTACACCTTC.

This clone showed up just a few times. The chain is built from TRBV27 and TRBJ2-3; the D call may be TRBD1 or TRBD2 (5 bases each). Germline CDR1 MNHEY, CDR2 SMNVEV (reference sequence). The CDR3 runs to 17 residues. Trimming pared 2 bases from V and 2 bases from J, leaving 17 bases between. The CDR3 nucleotides read TGTGCCAGCAGTTTAGGAGAGTTTAGGGGACCCACAGATACGCAGTATTTT. Its protein is CASSLGEFRGPTDTQYF.

The chain joins TRBV29-1 to TRBJ1-1; weak D call: TRBD1 (6 bases). V lost 5 bases to trimming and J lost 5 bases, with 21 bases between them. Germline CDR1 reads SQVTM; CDR2 reads ANQGSEA. The CDR3 length is 15 residues. The CDR3 region has the DNA TGCAGCGTTCTCAAAACAGGGAGGTCTTCGACTGAAGCTTTCTTT. Translating it yields CSVLKTGRSSTEAFF.

The CDR3 DNA reads as TGCGCCAGCAGCTTGCAATTCCAGACAGGGGGGAATGAAAAACTGTTTTTT. It translates to CASSLQFQTGGNEKLFF. The chain joins TRBV5-1 to TRBJ1-4; 9 bases line up with TRBD1. CDR3 length: 17 amino acids. Germline V gene data show CDR1 as SGHRS and CDR2 as YFSETQ. V gave up 1 base and J gave up 5 bases; unmatched junction bases: 9.

A remark on this clone: Distinct nucleotide sequences in the sample also encode this CDR3. The rearrangement links TRBV7-2 to TRBJ2-3; D is ambiguous. Germline V lookup: CDR1 SGHTA, CDR2 FQGNSA. Trimming cost V 3 bases and J 4 bases, with 5 bases left between them. CDR3 length equals 12 residues. In nucleotides, the CDR3 is TGTGCCAGCAGCTTGTCTTCAGATACGCAGTATTTT. Translating gives CASSLSSDTQYF.

J is TRBJ1-5 and V is TRBV6-4; 12 bases are shared with TRBD1. The CDR3 is made up of 18 amino acids. V shed 5 bases and J 5 bases; nucleotides not matched to a gene: 13. Germline V gene lookup returns CDR1 MRHNA and CDR2 SNTAGT. The CDR3 coding sequence is TGTGCCAGCAGTATCCTCCGGGACAGGGGGCGTCAAGATCAGCCCCAGCATTTT. Translating gives CASSILRDRGRQDQPQHF.

As for this clone: Other nucleotide sequences from this sample produce the same CDR3. The chain couples TRBV11-3 to TRBJ2-1; a possible D gene is TRBD1 (6 bases). The CDR3 length is 13 residues. Germline CDR1 and CDR2: SGHNT and YENEEA. V was shortened by 0 bases and J by 7 bases, with 7 bases between the two germline ends. The CDR3 region is CASSLDQGNEQFF. The CDR3, as DNA: TGTGCCAGCAGCTTAGATCAGGGGAATGAGCAGTTCTTC.

The chain joins TRBV9 to TRBJ2-3; no clear D. V was trimmed by 0 bases and J by 2 bases, leaving 4 bases between them. The V gene's germline CDR1 is SGDLS and CDR2 YYNGEE. The CDR3 is 13 amino acids. This CDR3 is CASSVGATDTQYF. In DNA form, the CDR3 reads TGTGCCAGCAGCGTAGGGGCCACAGATACGCAGTATTTT.

The rearrangement joins TRBV4-2 to TRBJ1-1; the D is unclear. This CDR3 has 15 amino acids. CDR1 and CDR2 (germline): LGHNA, YNFKEQ. Trimming removed 4 bases from V and 4 bases from J, with 16 bases in between. The CDR3: CASSRAGEGGTEAFF. The CDR3 bases are TGTGCCAGCAGCCGGGCAGGTGAGGGTGGCACTGAAGCTTTCTTT.

This chain uses TRBV10-3 with TRBJ2-7; 10 nucleotides agree with TRBD2. The CDR3 is made up of 14 amino acids. After removal of 6 bases from V and 2 bases from J, the junction contained 4 bases not matched to a gene. Per germline, CDR1 ENHRY and CDR2 SYGVKD. The CDR3 sequence: CAIRGLAAAYEQYF. Here the CDR3 DNA reads TGTGCCATCAGAGGACTAGCGGCCGCCTACGAGCAGTACTTC.

The chain joins TRBV28 to TRBJ2-5; possibly TRBD1 or TRBD2 for D (6 bases each). V was shortened by 6 bases and J by 3 bases, with 17 bases between the two germline ends. CDR3 length: 15 amino acids. CDR1 and CDR2 (germline): MDHEN, SYDVKM. This chain's CDR3 is CASSPSGAGKETQYF. CDR3 sequence (DNA): TGTGCCAGCAGCCCCTCGGGGGCGGGGAAAGAGACCCAGTACTTC.

The genes are TRBV5-5 and TRBJ2-1, with 9 bases lining up with TRBD2. The CDR3 consists of 13 residues. Germline loops: CDR1 SGHKS, CDR2 YYEKEE (reference sequence). The trim removed 2 bases at V and 15 bases at J, leaving 9 bases unmatched. CDR3 sequence reads: CASSLLAGGPGFF. In DNA form, the CDR3 reads TGTGCCAGCAGCTTATTGGCGGGAGGGCCGGGGTTCTTC. Full variable domain (missing parts from reference TRBV5-5 and TRBJ2-1): DAGVTQSPTHLIKTRGQQVTLRCSPISGHKSVSWYQQVLGQGPQFIFQYYEKEERGRGNFPDRFSARQFPNYSSELNVNALLLGDSALYLCASSLLAGGPGFFGPGTRLTVL.

The chain uses TRBV9 and TRBJ2-1; D is ambiguous. Germline-derived CDR1 and CDR2 are SGDLS and YYNGEE. This CDR3 contains 15 residues. Trimming pared 0 bases from V and 4 bases from J, leaving 11 bases between. CDR3 nucleotide sequence: TGTGCCAGCAGCGTAGCGGGCTCGATATACAATGAGCAGTTCTTC. Amino acids: CASSVAGSIYNEQFF.

The chain recombines TRBV7-2 with TRBJ1-5; maybe TRBD1 (6 bases). CDR3 length: 17 residues. With 0 bases removed from V and 3 bases from J, the gap between germline ends came to 15 bases. Per germline, CDR1 SGHTA and CDR2 FQGNSA. The chain's CDR3 is CASSLAGRQVFNQPQHF. For the CDR3, the DNA is TGTGCCAGCAGCTTAGCGGGGAGACAGGTTTTCAATCAGCCCCAGCATTTT. Complete variable domain (other parts from reference TRBV7-2 and TRBJ1-5): GAGVSQSPSNKVTEKGKDVELRCDPISGHTALYWYRQSLGQGLEFLIYFQGNSAPDKSGLPSDRFSAERTGGSVSTLTIQRTQQEDSAVYLCASSLAGRQVFNQPQHFGDGTRLSIL.

This clone was seen a single time. The genes are TRBV20-1 and TRBJ2-1; unclear D gene. The length of the CDR3 is 11 residues. CDR1 is DFQATT and CDR2 is SNEGSKA in the germline V gene (reference sequence). V was shortened by 6 bases and J by 12 bases, with 15 bases between the two germline ends. This CDR3 is CSAQTAWGQFF. In DNA form, the CDR3 reads TGCAGTGCCCAGACGGCTTGGGGGCAGTTCTTC.

V gene TRBV7-2 combines with J gene TRBJ2-1; D is uncertain. With 0 bases removed from V and 12 bases from J, the gap between germline ends came to 12 bases. CDR1 and CDR2 from the germline V gene are SGHTA and FQGNSA. CDR3 length: 13 residues. CDR3 amino acids: CASSLAAASPQFF. The CDR3 nucleotides are TGTGCCAGCAGCTTAGCGGCGGCAAGTCCGCAGTTCTTC.

The CDR3 is CATSRDIGGGSSGNTIYF. The DNA of the CDR3 is TGTGCCACCAGCAGAGATATAGGCGGAGGAAGCTCTGGAAACACCATATATTTT. The V and J genes are TRBV15 and TRBJ1-3; D not resolved. V dropped 0 bases and J dropped 0 bases, with 15 bases sitting between them. This CDR3 contains 18 residues. The V gene's germline CDR1 is LNHNV and CDR2 YYDKDF (reference sequence).

This clone has just one count. The chain carries TRBV6-6 and TRBJ2-7; possibly TRBD2 for D (6 bases). V was shortened by 5 bases and J by 6 bases, with 14 bases between the two germline ends. Germline V gene sequence: CDR1 MNHNY, CDR2 SVGAGI (reference sequence). This CDR3 region has 13 residues. The CDR3 DNA is TGTGCCAGCAGTGGCGGGATTTCTACCGAGCAGTACTTC. Translating it yields CASSGGISTEQYF.